The T cell receptor (beta chain) under discussion was sequenced for a study of T cells in Graves' hyperthyroidism and ophthalmopathy. Amplified TCR beta CDR3 regions came from RNA transcripts. First-round RT-PCR targeting the TCR CDR3 was performed with the HTBI primer set. MiXCR, applied by TCRdb to the multiplex PCR reads, yields one record per CDR3 protein. The sample includes 280,000 or so distinct CDR3 sequences, 12% to 15% of them seen just once. This clonotype was seen many times. V was trimmed by 4 bases and J by 2 bases, leaving 11 bases between them. This CDR3 comprises 14 residues. Germline V gives CDR1 KGHSH, CDR2 LQKENI. Fresh peripheral blood, about 9.9 ml, yielded the PBMCs.

V is TRBV18 and J is TRBJ1-1; tentative D call: TRBD1 (5 bases). Specimen: blood. The TCR sequence derives from a woman aged 50 to 65 with Graves' hyperthyroidism that later progressed to Graves' ophthalmopathy. The CDR3 sequence: CASSLGAANTEAFF. Written as DNA, the CDR3 is TGTGCCAGCTCACTTGGGGCGGCAAACACTGAAGCTTTCTTT.